Each of the 28 T cell receptor beta chains below was sequenced from the same sample in a study of blood T cells in healthy people across ages. With a J-beta primer mix and a sample-barcoded 5' primer, a second PCR ran about 7 to 12 cycles. TCRdb redid the calling of the 5' RACE reads with MiXCR, one entry per CDR3 protein. The sample consists of about 680,000 distinct CDR3 sequences, about 52% of them appearing once. The sequenced material came from blood. The receptor set was obtained from a woman aged 55-69 years in good health.

This clonotype was seen a few times. The chain carries TRBV4-3 and TRBJ2-3; no firm D call. Germline CDR1 reads LGHNA; CDR2 reads YSLEER. Between the trimmed V and J ends, which lost 5 bases and 1 base, there was a span of 16 bases. This CDR3 spans 16 amino acids. The CDR3 DNA sequence: TGCGCCAGCAGCGCCCTGATGGCGAGAGGCACAGATACGCAGTATTTT. It specifies CASSALMARGTDTQYF.

V is TRBV20-1 and J is TRBJ1-2, with unresolved D. The CDR3 is 12 amino acids. V lost 2 bases to trimming and J lost 1 base, with 5 bases between them. CDR1 is DFQATT and CDR2 is SNEGSKA in the germline V gene (reference sequence). CDR3 protein: CSARRVNYGYTF. CDR3 coding DNA: TGCAGTGCTAGAAGGGTTAACTATGGCTACACCTTC.

This chain connects TRBV20-1 to TRBJ2-7; 7 bases are shared with TRBD2. Germline assignment: CDR1 DFQATT and CDR2 SNEGSKA (reference sequence). The CDR3 length is 15 residues. With V trimmed by 0 bases and J by 0 bases, 5 bases remained unmatched. As DNA, the CDR3 is TGCAGTGCTAGAGAGCCCCGGGACTACTCCTACGAGCAGTACTTC. Its translation: CSAREPRDYSYEQYF.

V gene TRBV7-2 combines with J gene TRBJ1-1, with D perhaps matching TRBD1 (6 bases). The germline V and J ends were trimmed by 1 base and 10 bases, with 16 bases remaining between them. The CDR3 length is 14 residues. CDR1 is SGHTA, CDR2 FQGNSA, per germline. The CDR3: CASSLEIGGRLAFF. CDR3 bases: TGTGCCAGCAGCTTAGAGATCGGGGGCCGCTTAGCTTTCTTT.

This chain uses TRBV20-1 with TRBJ1-6; no clear D gene. V was pared by 1 base and J by 10 bases, with 11 bases between. There are 13 residues in the CDR3. CDR1 is DFQATT, CDR2 SNEGSKA, per germline (reference sequence). The CDR3 protein is CSARVDISSPLHF. The CDR3 DNA reads TGCAGTGCTAGAGTAGACATCTCCTCACCCCTCCACTTT.

This clonotype turned up a few times. The chain couples TRBV5-1 to TRBJ2-3; TRBD1 aligns across 7 bases. Germline loops: CDR1 SGHRS, CDR2 YFSETQ. The CDR3 has 15 residues. V was pared by 4 bases and J by 0 bases, with 5 bases of the junction left unmatched. The CDR3 reads CASSPTGASTDTQYF. For the CDR3, the DNA is TGCGCCAGCAGCCCAACAGGGGCTAGCACAGATACGCAGTATTTT.

This clonotype was picked up a small number of times. V usage is TRBV3-1 and J usage is TRBJ2-4; TRBD2 matches 13 bases. The junction had 5 bases not matched to a gene; V was cut back by 4 bases and J by 2 bases. The CDR3 spans 17 residues. CDR1 LGHDT and CDR2 YNNKEL come from the germline V gene (reference sequence). CDR3 sequence (DNA): TGTGCCAGCAGCCGAGGACTAGCGGGAGAGACCAAAAACATTCAGTACTTC. This gives the protein CASSRGLAGETKNIQYF. The entire variable domain, with the rest obtained from reference TRBV3-1 and TRBJ2-4, is as follows: DTAVSQTPKYLVTQMGNDKSIKCEQNLGHDTMYWYKQDSKKFLKIMFSYNNKELIINETVPNRFSPKSPDKAHLNLHINSLELGDSAVYFCASSRGLAGETKNIQYFGAGTRLSVL.

The chain has TRBV20-1 and TRBJ2-2; maybe TRBD2 (6 bases). V lost 6 bases to trimming and J lost 5 bases, with 16 bases between them. Per the germline V gene, CDR1 is DFQATT and CDR2 is SNEGSKA (reference sequence). This CDR3 is 14 amino acids long. CDR3 residues: CSAIPGLATGELFF. The CDR3 DNA follows: TGCAGTGCCATCCCGGGACTGGCAACCGGGGAGCTGTTTTTT.

The V and J genes are TRBV27 and TRBJ2-5; possibly TRBD2 for D (6 bases). Germline lookup yields CDR1 MNHEY and CDR2 SMNVEV (reference sequence). Trimming took off 3 bases at V and 3 bases at J, with 17 bases between the two ends. The CDR3 loop spans 16 amino acids. For the CDR3, the DNA is TGTGCCAGCAGTTTTTCCCTTAGCGGAGCAGAAGAGACCCAGTACTTC. Its translation: CASSFSLSGAEETQYF.

This clonotype was counted only a few times. The chain combines TRBV7-2 with TRBJ2-3; 10 bases line up with TRBD2. Looked up from germline, CDR1 is SGHTA and CDR2 is FQGNSA. The CDR3 length is 15 residues. V lost 5 bases to trimming and J lost 4 bases; unmatched junction nucleotides: 6. The CDR3: CASSVLAGVADTQYF. The CDR3 DNA reads TGTGCCAGCAGCGTGCTAGCGGGAGTAGCAGATACGCAGTATTTT.

The rearrangement joins TRBV15 to TRBJ2-2; 10 nucleotides match TRBD2. Germline-derived CDR1 and CDR2 are LNHNV and YYDKDF (reference sequence). J was trimmed by 3 bases and V by 9 bases; bases with no gene match: 13. The CDR3 loop spans 17 amino acids. The CDR3 is CATKFRSGTSDTGELFF. The CDR3, as DNA: TGTGCCACAAAGTTCCGCTCCGGGACTAGCGACACCGGGGAGCTGTTTTTT.

The chain recombines TRBV7-2 with TRBJ1-2; tentatively, D is TRBD1 (6 bases). The CDR3 contains 15 residues. Germline CDR1 is SGHTA and CDR2 is FQGNSA. V shed 1 base and J shed 4 bases, with 13 bases lying between them. The CDR3 DNA reads as TGTGCCAGCAGCTTAGTGGAACAGGGAGGCTATGGCTACACCTTC. Its translation is CASSLVEQGGYGYTF.

This sequence joins TRBV11-2 and TRBJ1-1; unclear D gene. Trimming stripped 2 bases from V and 1 base from J, with 11 bases between. CDR3 length: 15 amino acids. CDR1 is SGHAT, CDR2 FQNNGV, per germline. CDR3 bases: TGTGCCAGCAGCTTATCCGGACGGAAGAACACTGAAGCTTTCTTT. Translated, it gives CASSLSGRKNTEAFF.

The chain uses TRBV25-1 and TRBJ2-5, with 8 positions matching TRBD1. Germline-derived CDR1 and CDR2 are MGHDK and SYGVNS. The CDR3 has 15 residues. J lost 5 bases, V lost 5 bases, and 10 bases had no gene match. The CDR3 region is CASSRGTGGRETQYF. In DNA, the CDR3 is TGTGCCAGCAGTCGGGGGACAGGTGGCCGGGAGACCCAGTACTTC.

The rearrangement links TRBV15 to TRBJ2-7; D is undetermined. The V end lost 0 bases, the J end lost 6 bases, and 9 bases lay between the germline ends. Germline-derived CDR1 and CDR2 are LNHNV and YYDKDF (reference sequence). This CDR3 has 13 amino acids. This chain's CDR3 is CATSRDLTAEQYF. The CDR3, as DNA: TGTGCCACCAGCAGAGATCTAACAGCCGAGCAGTACTTC. Full variable domain (outside the CDR3, taken from reference TRBV15 and TRBJ2-7): DAMVIQNPRYQVTQFGKPVTLSCSQTLNHNVMYWYQQKSSQAPKLLFHYYDKDFNNEADTPDNFQSRRPNTSFCFLDIRSPGLGDTAMYLCATSRDLTAEQYFGPGTRLTVT.

V and J are TRBV12-3 or TRBV12-4 and TRBJ2-7; 13 nucleotides line up with TRBD2. Trimming removed 5 bases from V and 12 bases from J; junction bases left unmatched: 7. The CDR3 is made up of 13 amino acids. This CDR3 reads CASSPFRLAGGYF. DNA of the CDR3: TGTGCCAGCAGTCCCTTCCGACTAGCGGGAGGGTACTTC.

The gene calls are TRBV29-1 and TRBJ2-2; TRBD1 might be the D (5 bases). The CDR3 contains 14 residues. Germline-derived CDR1 and CDR2 are SQVTM and ANQGSEA. Trimming took 6 bases from V and 2 from J, leaving 13 bases between them. CDR3 protein: CSVGKGLNTGELFF. CDR3 coding DNA: TGCAGCGTGGGGAAGGGGCTAAACACCGGGGAGCTGTTTTTT.

This clonotype has only a few counts. The chain combines TRBV12-3 or TRBV12-4 with TRBJ2-1, with TRBD2 matching 8 bases. This CDR3 is built from 14 residues. V shed 1 base and J 5 bases; nucleotides not matched to a gene: 1. The CDR3 nucleotides read TGTGCCAGCAGTTTAGGCGGGGGGCACAATGAGCAGTTCTTC. This encodes CASSLGGGHNEQFF.

The table lists this clonotype with a few counts. The CDR3 loop reads CSVETNTDTQYF. In DNA form, the CDR3 reads TGCAGCGTTGAAACAAACACAGATACGCAGTATTTT. The V and J genes are TRBV29-1 and TRBJ2-3; D call uncertain. V lost 2 bases and J 2 bases, leaving 5 bases between the germline ends. The CDR3 totals 12 residues. CDR1 and CDR2 from the germline V gene are SQVTM and ANQGSEA.

This chain joins TRBV29-1 and TRBJ2-1, with D possibly TRBD2 on 5 matching bases. Germline V lookup: CDR1 SQVTM, CDR2 ANQGSEA. The V end was cut by 4 bases, the J end by 4 bases, with 11 bases between. There are 13 residues in the CDR3. The CDR3 loop is CSVGLISYNEQFF. The CDR3 nucleotides read TGCAGCGTTGGACTAATCTCTTACAATGAGCAGTTCTTC.

The table lists this clonotype with a count of one. The chain combines TRBV2 with TRBJ2-5; 7 bases match TRBD1. The V gene end was trimmed by 3 bases and the J gene end by 0 bases; junction bases not matched to a gene: 4. CDR1 is SNHLY, CDR2 FYNNEI, per germline. The CDR3 has 15 residues. This chain's CDR3 is CASSEGQTYQETQYF. CDR3 DNA sequence: TGTGCCAGCAGTGAGGGACAGACGTACCAAGAGACCCAGTACTTC.

The rearrangement joins TRBV5-1 to TRBJ2-3; D unclear. The germline V and J ends were trimmed by 5 bases and 1 base, with 20 bases remaining between them. CDR3 length equals 17 residues. Per germline, CDR1 SGHRS and CDR2 YFSETQ. The CDR3 spells CASRPAGPDGGTDTQYF. CDR3 nucleotide sequence: TGCGCCAGCAGGCCGGCAGGCCCAGATGGAGGCACAGATACGCAGTATTTT.

This clonotype was picked up one time. A much larger clone is a single base away; this may be a read error. The gene calls are TRBV5-1 and TRBJ2-6; 7 bases match TRBD1. This CDR3 comprises 18 residues. The V gene's germline CDR1 is SGHRS and CDR2 YFSETQ. Here the CDR3 DNA reads TGCGCCAGCAGCTTGGCAACAGGGGTTCGCTCTGGGACCAACGTCCTGACTTTC. This encodes CASSLATGVRSGTNVLTF.

The V and J genes are TRBV10-3 and TRBJ2-7, with D maybe TRBD1 (5 bases). This CDR3 is built from 16 residues. V was clipped by 3 bases and J by 2 bases, with 17 bases between them. Germline assignment: CDR1 ENHRY and CDR2 SYGVKD. The DNA for the CDR3 is TGTGCCATCAGTGATTCGGGCAGGGTATCCACCTACGAGCAGTACTTC. As protein: CAISDSGRVSTYEQYF.

The gene calls are TRBV6-2 or TRBV6-3 and TRBJ2-5, with D perhaps matching TRBD2 (6 bases). Germline V gene sequence: CDR1 MNHEY, CDR2 SVGEGT. The CDR3 has 14 amino acids. V lost 5 bases, J lost 1 base, and 11 bases lay in between. CDR3 amino acids: CASSRDSLQETQYF. The CDR3 DNA is TGTGCCAGCAGTCGGGACTCCCTCCAAGAGACCCAGTACTTC.

This clonotype was recorded a few times. The rearrangement links TRBV11-2 to TRBJ2-1; 8 bases fit TRBD2. The CDR3 spans 15 residues. The germline CDR1 and CDR2 sequences are SGHAT and FQNNGV. Trimming cost V 2 bases and J 8 bases; bases outside gene matches: 8. The DNA for the CDR3 is TGTGCCAGCAGCTTAAACGGTTTAGCGGGGCATGAGCAGTTCTTC. Its protein is CASSLNGLAGHEQFF.

The rearrangement links TRBV15 to TRBJ2-5; 9 bases are a match to TRBD2. Germline CDR1 reads LNHNV; CDR2 reads YYDKDF (reference sequence). This CDR3 is 14 amino acids long. J gave up 5 bases and V 10 bases, and 11 bases lay outside the gene matches. CDR3 region: CAIPSLAGCETQYF. CDR3 in DNA: TGTGCCATCCCGTCGCTAGCGGGATGTGAGACCCAGTACTTC.

The chain recombines TRBV20-1 with TRBJ1-6; the match to TRBD1 covers 9 bases. CDR1 and CDR2 (germline): DFQATT, SNEGSKA (reference sequence). This CDR3 is 13 amino acids long. V lost 6 bases to trimming and J lost 10 bases; unmatched junction nucleotides: 7. CDR3 amino acids: CSADRGNGSPLHF. As DNA, the CDR3 is TGCAGTGCGGACAGGGGCAACGGATCACCCCTCCACTTT.